The text below deals with one T cell receptor beta chain. Antigen unknown. CDR3 length: 13 amino acids. The germline V gene encodes CDR1 MNHEY and CDR2 SVGAGI. After removal of 4 bases from V and 6 bases from J, the junction contained 6 bases not matched to a gene. This sample stems from a study of OX40 agonist ivuxolimab in advanced cancers. Study results and caveats: Partial responders receiving 0.1-3.0 mg/kg showed among the lowest clonal expansion. Blood T cells, both CD4+ and CD8+, expanded clonally by week 6 at 0.1 to 3.0 mg/kg. Relative to CD4+ cells, CD8+ T cells on average had more expanded clones.

Repertoires were generated with immunoSEQ multiplex PCR, while TCRdb's copy carries only in-frame clones and drops some. The table has over 20,000 clones, just under 85% seen once. The sequence was collected from an adult with an advanced solid tumor such as melanoma, head and neck, liver or kidney cancer. This specimen consisted of CD4+ or CD8+ T cells sorted from blood, obtained in a trial of the OX40 agonist ivuxolimab. The chain joins TRBV6-5 to TRBJ2-7; 7 bases fit TRBD1. Written as DNA, the CDR3 is TGTGCCAGCAGTTTGACAGGGTCTGGCGAGCAGTACTTC. Translation gives CASSLTGSGEQYF.